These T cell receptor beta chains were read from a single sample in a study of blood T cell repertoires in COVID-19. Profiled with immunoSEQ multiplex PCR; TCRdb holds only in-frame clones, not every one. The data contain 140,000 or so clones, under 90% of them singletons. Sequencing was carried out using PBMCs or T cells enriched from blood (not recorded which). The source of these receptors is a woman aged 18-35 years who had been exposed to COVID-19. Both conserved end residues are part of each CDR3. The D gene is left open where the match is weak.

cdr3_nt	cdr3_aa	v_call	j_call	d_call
TGTGCCAGCGGGACTAGCGGCGAGAGACCGCACTTC	CASGTSGERPHF	TRBV12-3/TRBV12-4	TRBJ2-7	TRBD2
TGTGCCAGCAGTCAGGCTGGGGGGGTCCATGGCTACACCTTC	CASSQAGGVHGYTF	TRBV6-5	TRBJ1-2	.
TGTGCCAGCAGCGTAGGAGGAGGGGATAGGTATGGCTACACCTTC	CASSVGGGDRYGYTF	TRBV9	TRBJ1-2	.
TGTGCCAGCACTAAACCGGGACTAGTCGTAAGCTCCTACAATGAGCAGTTCTTC	CASTKPGLVVSSYNEQFF	TRBV28	TRBJ2-1	TRBD2
TGTGCCAGCGGGGGACAGGGGCGGAACTATGGCTACACCTTC	CASGGQGRNYGYTF	TRBV9	TRBJ1-2	TRBD1
TGTGCCAGCAGCTTAGGAGAAAACTATGGCTACACCTTC	CASSLGENYGYTF	TRBV7-2	TRBJ1-2	.
TGTGCCAGCAGCAGCACGACAGCTAATAATGAAAAACTGTTTTTT	CASSSTTANNEKLFF	TRBV7-9	TRBJ1-4	.
TGTGCCAGAATGTGCGGGCTAAGCACAGATACGCAGTATTTT	CARMCGLSTDTQYF	TRBV5-3	TRBJ2-3	.
TGTGCCAGCAGCCGGACAGGGGCGCGCCTGTATGCAGCTTTCTTT	CASSRTGARLYAAFF	TRBV7-2	TRBJ1-1	TRBD1
TGTGCCAGCAGTAAAACCGACAGGGCACACTATGGCTACACCTTC	CASSKTDRAHYGYTF	TRBV6-5	TRBJ1-2	TRBD1